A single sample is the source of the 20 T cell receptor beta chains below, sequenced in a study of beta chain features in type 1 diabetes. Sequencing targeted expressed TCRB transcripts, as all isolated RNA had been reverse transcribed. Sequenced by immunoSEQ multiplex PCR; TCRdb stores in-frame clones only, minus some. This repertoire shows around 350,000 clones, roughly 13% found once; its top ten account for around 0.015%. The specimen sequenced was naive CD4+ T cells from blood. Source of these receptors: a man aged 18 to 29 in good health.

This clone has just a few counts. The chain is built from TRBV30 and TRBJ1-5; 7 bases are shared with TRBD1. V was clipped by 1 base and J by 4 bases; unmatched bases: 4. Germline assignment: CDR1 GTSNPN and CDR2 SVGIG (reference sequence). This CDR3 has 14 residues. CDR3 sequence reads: CAWSGWDRNQPQHF. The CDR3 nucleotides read TGTGCCTGGAGTGGCTGGGACAGAAATCAGCCCCAGCATTTT.

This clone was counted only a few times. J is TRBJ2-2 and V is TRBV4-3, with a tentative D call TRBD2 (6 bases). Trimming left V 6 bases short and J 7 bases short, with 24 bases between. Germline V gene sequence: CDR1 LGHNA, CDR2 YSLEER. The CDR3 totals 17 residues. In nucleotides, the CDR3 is TGCGCCAGCAGTCGGGGCGGGGCAGGCAGCGTTGGCGGGGAGCTGTTTTTT. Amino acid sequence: CASSRGGAGSVGGELFF.

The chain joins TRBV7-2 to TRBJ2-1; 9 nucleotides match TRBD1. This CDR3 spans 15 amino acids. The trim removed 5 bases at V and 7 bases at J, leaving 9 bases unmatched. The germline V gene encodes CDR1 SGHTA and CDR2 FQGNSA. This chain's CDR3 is CASSPRGTGSNEQFF. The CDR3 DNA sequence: TGTGCCAGCAGCCCGAGGGGGACAGGGAGTAATGAGCAGTTCTTC.

CDR3 sequence (DNA): TGTGCCAGCAGTTTTTGGTCTAGCGGGAGCGGTGAGCAGTTCTTC. Translating it yields CASSFWSSGSGEQFF. V usage is TRBV27 and J usage is TRBJ2-1; 10 nucleotides agree with TRBD2. The V gene's germline CDR1 is MNHEY and CDR2 SMNVEV (reference sequence). The CDR3 has 15 residues. With V trimmed by 3 bases and J by 9 bases, 8 bases remained unmatched.

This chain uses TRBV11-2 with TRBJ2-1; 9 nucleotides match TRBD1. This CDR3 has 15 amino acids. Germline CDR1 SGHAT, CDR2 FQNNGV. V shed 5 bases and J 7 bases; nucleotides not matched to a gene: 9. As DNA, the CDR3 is TGTGCCAGCAGCGACCACGGGACAGGGATGAATGAGCAGTTCTTC. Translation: CASSDHGTGMNEQFF.

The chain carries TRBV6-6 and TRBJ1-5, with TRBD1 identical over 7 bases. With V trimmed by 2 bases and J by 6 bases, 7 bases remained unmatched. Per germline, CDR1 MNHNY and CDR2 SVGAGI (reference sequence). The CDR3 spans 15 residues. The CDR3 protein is CASSYANRGGQPQHF. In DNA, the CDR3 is TGTGCCAGCAGTTACGCGAACAGGGGTGGTCAGCCCCAGCATTTT.

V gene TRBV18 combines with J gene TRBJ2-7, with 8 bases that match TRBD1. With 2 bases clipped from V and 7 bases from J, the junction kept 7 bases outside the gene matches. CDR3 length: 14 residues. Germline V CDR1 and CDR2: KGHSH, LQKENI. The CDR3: CASSPGQGIREQYF. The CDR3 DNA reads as TGTGCCAGCTCACCAGGACAGGGAATAAGGGAGCAGTACTTC.

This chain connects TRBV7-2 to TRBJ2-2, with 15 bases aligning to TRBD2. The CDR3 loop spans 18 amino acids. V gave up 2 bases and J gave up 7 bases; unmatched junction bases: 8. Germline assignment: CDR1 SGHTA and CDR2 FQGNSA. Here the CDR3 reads CASSLWGLAGGGHGELFF. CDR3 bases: TGTGCCAGCAGCTTATGGGGACTAGCGGGAGGAGGGCACGGGGAGCTGTTTTTT.

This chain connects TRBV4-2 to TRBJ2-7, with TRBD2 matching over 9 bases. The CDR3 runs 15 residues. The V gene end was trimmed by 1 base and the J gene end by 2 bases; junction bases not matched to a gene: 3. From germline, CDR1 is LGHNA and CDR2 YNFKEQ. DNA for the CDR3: TGTGCCAGCAGCCAAGGTTCTAGCGGGGCCTACGAGCAGTACTTC. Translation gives CASSQGSSGAYEQYF.

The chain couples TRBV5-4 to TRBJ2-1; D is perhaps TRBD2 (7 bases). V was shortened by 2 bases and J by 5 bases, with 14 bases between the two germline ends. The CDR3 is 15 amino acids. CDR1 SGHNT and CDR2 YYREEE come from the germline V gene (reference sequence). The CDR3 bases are TGTGCCAGCAGCTTTCTTTCGGGGGGCCACAATGAGCAGTTCTTC. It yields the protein CASSFLSGGHNEQFF.

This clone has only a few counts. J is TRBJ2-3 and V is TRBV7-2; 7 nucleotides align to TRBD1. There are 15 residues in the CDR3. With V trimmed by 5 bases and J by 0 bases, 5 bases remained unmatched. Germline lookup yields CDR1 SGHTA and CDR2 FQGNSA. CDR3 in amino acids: CASSPGQFSTDTQYF. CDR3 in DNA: TGTGCCAGCAGCCCGGGACAGTTTAGCACAGATACGCAGTATTTT.

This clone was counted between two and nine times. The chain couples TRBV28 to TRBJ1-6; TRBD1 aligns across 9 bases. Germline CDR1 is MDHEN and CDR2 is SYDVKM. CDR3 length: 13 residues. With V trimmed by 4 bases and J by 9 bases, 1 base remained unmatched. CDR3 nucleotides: TGTGCCAGCAGTTGGACAGGGGTTTCACCCCTCCACTTT. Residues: CASSWTGVSPLHF.

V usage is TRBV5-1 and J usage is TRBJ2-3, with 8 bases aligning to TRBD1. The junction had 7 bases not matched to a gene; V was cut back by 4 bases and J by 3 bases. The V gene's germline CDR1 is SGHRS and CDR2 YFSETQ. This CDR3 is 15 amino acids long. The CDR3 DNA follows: TGCGCCAGCAGCCCGCAGGGGGCCCGGACAGATACGCAGTATTTT. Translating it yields CASSPQGARTDTQYF.

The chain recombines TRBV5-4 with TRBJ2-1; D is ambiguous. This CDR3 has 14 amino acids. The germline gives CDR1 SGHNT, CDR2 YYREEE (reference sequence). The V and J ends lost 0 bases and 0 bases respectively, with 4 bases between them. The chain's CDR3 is CASSLDTSYNEQFF. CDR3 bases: TGTGCCAGCAGCTTGGACACCTCCTACAATGAGCAGTTCTTC. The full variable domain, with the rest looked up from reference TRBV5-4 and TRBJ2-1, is ETGVTQSPTHLIKTRGQQVTLRCSSQSGHNTVSWYQQALGQGPQFIFQYYREEENGRGNFPPRFSGLQFPNYSSELNVNALELDDSALYLCASSLDTSYNEQFFGPGTRLTVL.

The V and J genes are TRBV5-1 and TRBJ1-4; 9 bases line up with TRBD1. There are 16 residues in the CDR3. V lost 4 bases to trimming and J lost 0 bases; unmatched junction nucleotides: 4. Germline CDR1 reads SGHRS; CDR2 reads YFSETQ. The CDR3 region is CASSRDRESTNEKLFF. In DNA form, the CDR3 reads TGCGCCAGCAGCAGGGACAGGGAATCAACTAATGAAAAACTGTTTTTT.

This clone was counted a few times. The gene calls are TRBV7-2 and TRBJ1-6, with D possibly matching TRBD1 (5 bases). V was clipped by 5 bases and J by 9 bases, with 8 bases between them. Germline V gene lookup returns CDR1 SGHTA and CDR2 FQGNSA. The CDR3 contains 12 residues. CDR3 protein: CASSPQGSPLHF. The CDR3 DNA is TGTGCCAGCAGCCCCCAGGGTTCACCCCTCCACTTT.

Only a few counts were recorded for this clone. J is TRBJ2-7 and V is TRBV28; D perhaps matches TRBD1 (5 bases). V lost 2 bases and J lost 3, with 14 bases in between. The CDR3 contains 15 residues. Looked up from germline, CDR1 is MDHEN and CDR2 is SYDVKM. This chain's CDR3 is CASSLISGLGYEQYF. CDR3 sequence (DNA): TGTGCCAGCAGTTTAATTTCAGGGCTCGGCTACGAGCAGTACTTC.

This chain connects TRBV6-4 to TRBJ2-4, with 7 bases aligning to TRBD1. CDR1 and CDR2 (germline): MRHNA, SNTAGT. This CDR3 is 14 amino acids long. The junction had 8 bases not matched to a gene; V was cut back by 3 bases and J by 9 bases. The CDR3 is CASSERQGQAIQYF. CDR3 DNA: TGTGCCAGCAGTGAGCGACAGGGTCAGGCCATTCAGTACTTC.

DNA for the CDR3: TGTGCCAGCAGCTTAGTAGGGGGCGGGGCTGAAGCTTTCTTT. Protein sequence: CASSLVGGGAEAFF. The chain uses TRBV7-2 and TRBJ1-1, with 7 bases fitting TRBD1. CDR3 size: 14 residues. Losses at the gene ends were 1 base for V and 6 bases for J; bases not matched to a gene: 5. In germline, CDR1 is SGHTA, CDR2 FQGNSA. Looking up the rest from reference TRBV7-2 and TRBJ1-1 gives the full variable domain: GAGVSQSPSNKVTEKGKDVELRCDPISGHTALYWYRQSLGQGLEFLIYFQGNSAPDKSGLPSDRFSAERTGGSVSTLTIQRTQQEDSAVYLCASSLVGGGAEAFFGQGTRLTVV.

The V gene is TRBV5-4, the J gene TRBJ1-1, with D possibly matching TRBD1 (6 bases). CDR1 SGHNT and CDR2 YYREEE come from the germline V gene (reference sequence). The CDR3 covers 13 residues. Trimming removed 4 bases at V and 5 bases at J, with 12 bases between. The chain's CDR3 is CASSVARGTEAFF. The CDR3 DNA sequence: TGTGCCAGCAGCGTAGCGAGGGGGACTGAAGCTTTCTTT.